This TCR beta chain was identified in a study of response to subunit inactivated influenza vaccine. Details on this clonotype: Its specificity is unknown.

General study findings and limits: Authors suggested that a seasonal influenza vaccination recruits few new T cells each time.

The CDR3 consists of 14 residues. With 5 bases removed from V and 8 bases from J, the gap between germline ends came to 19 bases. Per germline, CDR1 DFQATT and CDR2 SNEGSKA (reference sequence). TCRdb ran MiXCR on the RT-PCR reads and lists one entry per CDR3 protein. This sample has 550,000 to 650,000 distinct CDR3 sequences, with about 12% found just once. This chain links TRBV20-1 with TRBJ2-4; weak D call: TRBD2 (6 bases). This TCR was sampled from a man in his fifties or sixties who received an inactivated influenza vaccine. Material: PBMCs from blood, obtained on the day of vaccination. DNA of the CDR3: TGCAGTGCTGGGGGAATGCGGGATATTCACATTCAGTACTTC. Encoded protein: CSAGGMRDIHIQYF.